The clone carrying this T cell receptor beta chain was counted ten times or more. What it binds is not known. This entry belongs to a study of response to subunit inactivated influenza vaccine. Each CDR3 protein gets one entry after TCRdb re-called the RT-PCR reads with MiXCR. The sample consists of 290,000 or so distinct CDR3 sequences, over 20% of them appearing once. Study-level findings and limits: The authors proposed limited new T cell recruitment per seasonal influenza vaccination.

V lost 0 bases to trimming and J lost 8 bases, with 10 bases between them. CDR1 DFQATT and CDR2 SNEGSKA come from the germline V gene (reference sequence). This CDR3 is built from 12 residues. The genes are TRBV20-1 and TRBJ1-2, with D possibly being TRBD1 (5 bases). The sequence was collected from a man aged 45-69 years who received an inactivated influenza vaccine. Sequencing used PBMCs from blood, obtained around 22 months after vaccination. The DNA for the CDR3 is TGCAGTGCTAGAGATAAAACAGGAGGCTACACCTTC. It is translated as CSARDKTGGYTF.